This T cell receptor beta chain appears in the sequencing data of a study of blood T cell repertoires in COVID-19. Study context: Sites in the United States, Italy and Spain provided acute and convalescent COVID-19 samples. Nucleic acid was either cDNA or gDNA, and it came from T cells, B-cell-depleted T cells, or PBMCs.

With 1 base removed from V and 3 bases from J, the gap between germline ends came to 12 bases. CDR1 SEHNR and CDR2 FQNEAQ come from the germline V gene (reference sequence). The CDR3 has 15 residues. Per the authors' pipeline: Estimation of nucleated cell counts was performed using reference gene primer amplification. Data came from immunoSEQ multiplex PCR; TCRdb stores just in-frame clones and leaves some out. V, J and clone size reflect that table, while D and trimming were determined from the DNA. The sample carries about 220,000 clones, approximately 78% recorded once. Patients at the Seattle site were enrolled during active infection and followed longitudinally.

The clonotype was recovered from a woman older than 75 with COVID-19, enrolled during active disease. Sequencing was performed on peripheral blood. The rearrangement links TRBV7-9 to TRBJ1-2, with TRBD1 as a possible D gene (5 bases). The CDR3: CASSLDQGYDYGYTF. The CDR3 region has the DNA TGTGCCAGCAGCTTAGATCAGGGTTATGACTATGGCTACACCTTC.